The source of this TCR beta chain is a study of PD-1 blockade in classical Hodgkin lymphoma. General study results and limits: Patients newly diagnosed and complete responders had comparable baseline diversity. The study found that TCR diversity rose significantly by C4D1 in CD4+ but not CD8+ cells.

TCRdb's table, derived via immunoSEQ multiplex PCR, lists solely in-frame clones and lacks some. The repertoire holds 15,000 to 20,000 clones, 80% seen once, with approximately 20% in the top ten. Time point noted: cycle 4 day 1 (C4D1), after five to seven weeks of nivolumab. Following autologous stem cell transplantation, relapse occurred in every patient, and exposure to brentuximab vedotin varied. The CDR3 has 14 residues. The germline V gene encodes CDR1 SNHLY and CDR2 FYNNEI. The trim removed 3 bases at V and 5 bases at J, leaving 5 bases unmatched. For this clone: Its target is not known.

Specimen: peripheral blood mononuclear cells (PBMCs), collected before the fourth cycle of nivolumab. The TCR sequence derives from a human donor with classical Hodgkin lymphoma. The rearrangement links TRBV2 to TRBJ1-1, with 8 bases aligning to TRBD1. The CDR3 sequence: CASSDGQGWTEAFF. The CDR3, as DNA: TGTGCCAGCAGTGATGGACAGGGTTGGACTGAAGCTTTCTTT.